Below, 16 T cell receptor beta chains from the same sample are listed, as sequenced in a study of regulatory T cells. The study, taken as a whole, reports: In CD3G-deficient patients, conventional CD4+ T cells were enriched for hydrophobic CDR3 residues at positions 6 and 7.

No cognate antigen is known for these TCRs. The primer mix had 52 TRBV and 13 TRBJ primers. Data came from immunoSEQ multiplex PCR; TCRdb stores just in-frame clones and leaves some out. The table lists tens of thousands of clones, roughly 84% of them singletons. Source material: conventional CD4+ T cells sorted from blood. Receptors originate from a child under 18 with CD3G deficiency.

This chain joins TRBV27 and TRBJ2-1; D is unclear. The germline CDR1 and CDR2 sequences are MNHEY and SMNVEV (reference sequence). The CDR3 has 13 residues. V was shortened by 3 bases and J by 8 bases, with 11 bases between the two germline ends. The CDR3 DNA sequence: TGTGCCAGCAGTTTCAGTGGCGGTCATGAGCAGTTCTTC. The encoded protein is CASSFSGGHEQFF.

The chain recombines TRBV7-9 with TRBJ2-1; tentatively, D is TRBD2 (6 bases). The germline V gene has CDR1 SEHNR and CDR2 FQNEAQ (reference sequence). CDR3 length: 15 residues. V dropped 6 bases and J dropped 3 bases, with 15 bases sitting between them. This CDR3 is CASSPGTSYYNEQFF. CDR3 DNA sequence: TGTGCCAGCAGTCCCGGGACTTCCTACTACAATGAGCAGTTCTTC.

This chain uses TRBV7-9 with TRBJ2-1; D call uncertain. V gave up 5 bases and J gave up 4 bases, with 3 bases separating them. The CDR3 loop spans 11 amino acids. CDR1 and CDR2 (germline): SEHNR, FQNEAQ (reference sequence). Here the CDR3 reads CASSRYNEQFF. The DNA for the CDR3 is TGTGCCAGCAGCAGATACAATGAGCAGTTCTTC.

V gene TRBV6-1 combines with J gene TRBJ2-7; 10 bases match TRBD1. Germline V gene lookup returns CDR1 MNHNS and CDR2 SASEGT. This CDR3 is 15 amino acids long. With V trimmed by 1 base and J by 5 bases, 5 bases remained unmatched. CDR3 DNA sequence: TGTGCCAGCAGTGAAGTGGGACAGGGGACCCACGAGCAGTACTTC. Protein product: CASSEVGQGTHEQYF.

The chain has TRBV18 and TRBJ2-5; D remains ambiguous. This CDR3 is 14 amino acids long. Trimming left V 0 bases short and J 4 bases short, with 9 bases between. CDR1 and CDR2 from the germline V gene are KGHSH and LQKENI. CDR3 nucleotide sequence: TGTGCCAGCTCACCACCCGGTTTGCGAGAGACCCAGTACTTC. Translation: CASSPPGLRETQYF.

The rearrangement uses TRBV6-1 and TRBJ2-1, with unresolved D. V lost 5 bases to trimming and J lost 0 bases, with 11 bases between them. The CDR3 contains 15 residues. Per germline, CDR1 MNHNS and CDR2 SASEGT. The CDR3 DNA reads as TGTGCCAGCAGTTCCGGCAGGAGCTCCTACAATGAGCAGTTCTTC. This codes for CASSSGRSSYNEQFF.

This clone was counted a single time. This chain uses TRBV7-8 with TRBJ2-7; D gene ambiguous. The CDR3 has 13 amino acids. V was cut by 5 bases and J by 2 bases, with 10 bases left in between. Germline CDR1 SGHVS, CDR2 FQNEAQ. The CDR3 loop reads CASSVGPAYEQYF. The CDR3 nucleotides are TGTGCCAGCAGCGTTGGACCAGCCTACGAGCAGTACTTC.

This chain uses TRBV6-1 with TRBJ1-1, with 10 nucleotides matching TRBD1. This CDR3 is 14 amino acids long. Germline CDR1 and CDR2: MNHNS and SASEGT. With V trimmed by 7 bases and J by 4 bases, 6 bases remained unmatched. CDR3 in DNA: TGTGCCAGCAAAAGACAGGGGGCTATCACTGAAGCTTTCTTT. Its protein product is CASKRQGAITEAFF.

V gene TRBV10-2 combines with J gene TRBJ1-2; a possible D gene is TRBD1 (6 bases). Trimming removed 5 bases at V and 3 bases at J, with 22 bases between. The germline CDR1 and CDR2 sequences are WSHSY and SAAADI. CDR3 length equals 17 residues. The CDR3: CASSQGRGAPGYYGYTF. DNA for the CDR3: TGCGCCAGCAGTCAGGGCCGGGGGGCCCCCGGGTACTATGGCTACACCTTC.

The chain couples TRBV6-5 to TRBJ1-1, with 9 bases identical to TRBD1. Germline V CDR1 and CDR2: MNHEY, SVGAGI. This CDR3 has 14 amino acids. Unmatched junction bases numbered 2, after V lost 5 bases and J lost 1 base. As DNA, the CDR3 is TGTGCCAGCAGTCGGGGACAGGGGAACACTGAAGCTTTCTTT. Protein sequence: CASSRGQGNTEAFF.

The V gene is TRBV6-1, the J gene TRBJ2-7, with D tentatively TRBD2 (7 bases). Trimming left V 6 bases short and J 2 bases short, with 17 bases between. In germline, CDR1 is MNHNS, CDR2 SASEGT. CDR3 length: 15 amino acids. The DNA for the CDR3 is TGTGCCAGCAGAAAGGGGAGGGGGGGGACCTACGAGCAGTACTTC. Residues: CASRKGRGGTYEQYF.

The rearrangement links TRBV28 to TRBJ2-2; 10 nucleotides line up with TRBD1. In germline, CDR1 is MDHEN, CDR2 SYDVKM. The junction had 4 bases not matched to a gene; V was cut back by 8 bases and J by 4 bases. The CDR3 totals 14 residues. This CDR3 is CASVRTGGTGELFF. The CDR3 coding sequence is TGTGCCAGCGTCAGGACAGGGGGCACCGGGGAGCTGTTTTTT.

This clone occurred once. The gene calls are TRBV6-1 and TRBJ2-7, with a weak D call TRBD2 (7 bases). The CDR3 is made up of 14 amino acids. CDR1 MNHNS and CDR2 SASEGT come from the germline V gene. V lost 2 bases to trimming and J lost 2 bases, with 10 bases between them. CDR3 DNA: TGTGCCAGCAGTGAAAGGGGGAGGGCCTACGAGCAGTACTTC. Translating gives CASSERGRAYEQYF.

The genes are TRBV30 and TRBJ1-1, with D possibly TRBD1 on 6 matching bases. Looked up from germline, CDR1 is GTSNPN and CDR2 is SVGIG (reference sequence). The CDR3 totals 15 residues. V lost 0 bases to trimming and J lost 1 base, with 12 bases between them. The DNA of the CDR3 is TGTGCCTGGAGTGTTTACGGACAGAAGAACACTGAAGCTTTCTTT. Residues: CAWSVYGQKNTEAFF.

This rearrangement joins TRBV6-1 to TRBJ1-2; 9 nucleotides line up with TRBD1. V lost 2 bases and J lost 8; bases outside the gene matches: 6. This CDR3 is built from 14 residues. Germline CDR1 MNHNS, CDR2 SASEGT. CDR3 in DNA: TGTGCCAGCAGTGAACCGGGACAGGGAGGAGGCTACACCTTC. Its translation: CASSEPGQGGGYTF.

This clone was found once. V usage is TRBV28 and J usage is TRBJ2-7; TRBD2 agrees at 12 bases. Germline CDR1 and CDR2: MDHEN and SYDVKM. The CDR3 has 15 amino acids. Losses at the gene ends were 5 bases for V and 3 bases for J; bases not matched to a gene: 5. The CDR3 loop is CASSGTSGLLYEQYF. In DNA form, the CDR3 reads TGTGCCAGCAGTGGGACTAGCGGGCTCCTCTACGAGCAGTACTTC.